Included here is one T cell receptor beta chain sequence, with context. Its antigen remains undetermined. Per-nucleotide qualities are absent, and no much larger clonotype sits a single base away. Taken from the germline V gene (reference sequence), the CDR1 and CDR2 loops are LNHDA and SQIVND. Here V drops 6 bases and J drops 2 bases, and the junction holds 4 bases not matched to any gene. Inclusive of the bounding cysteine and phenylalanine, the CDR3 is 16 residues long. The sequence is cut down to CDR3 DNA, 48 bases in frame from base 1. The sample belongs to a study of blood T cell repertoires in COVID-19 (dated by TCRdb to 2018 to 2021). Looking at the study overall: Samples covering the acute and convalescent phases of COVID-19 were provided by collaborators in the United States, Italy and Spain. The prospective study material was composed of cDNA or gDNA derived from T cells, B-cell-depleted T cells, or PBMCs. Subjects who had been exposed to COVID-19, were actively infected with it, or had recovered from it provided the deeply sampled blood TCRbeta repertoires that made up the dataset. A freely available public database, intended as a resource for researchers studying the immune response to SARS-CoV-2, is where the repertoires were released. The samples were drawn from two sources: the first 160 participants of the ongoing ImmuneRACE study, and some 1,300 subjects contributed by 6 global collaborators. The sample metadata nearly always contained a de-identified subject ID, COVID-19 status, age in years and sex. HLA class I and class II types, where available, came from metadata supplied by the sample provider rather than from assay-based typing.

The investigation overall reported the following: The amount of clinical and demographic metadata varied by source and participant and was provided uncurated.

A second Seattle source provided samples from volunteer blood donors who had recovered from COVID-19. Whole blood was collected in K2EDTA tubes by collaborating institutions according to the institutions' own protocols. For TCRbeta analysis, collaborator samples were shipped as frozen whole blood, as isolated PBMCs, or as DNA extracted from either sample type. The immunoSEQ Assay, a bias-controlled multiplex PCR, was used to amplify TCRbeta CDR3 regions from genomic DNA. Turning to the authors' computational methods: Within the assay, amplification of reference gene primers was used to estimate how many nucleated cells each sample contained. To quantify the absolute abundance of each unique TCRbeta CDR3 rearrangement, sequence reads were collapsed and filtered. For each sample, productive Simpson clonality was calculated as the square root of Simpson's diversity index across productive rearrangements. Entries here come from immuneACCESS through TCRdb and include only in-frame sequences with V and J called. Some clones fail to appear in such tables; in the studies checked, an unresolved V gene covers under half of the shortfall, and the cause of the remainder is unknown. That table supplies the V and J calls and clone size; D and trimming were determined from the DNA. The sample table lists around 300,000 clones, 83% of them with a count of one. The ten largest clonotypes hold 8% to 10% of the sample.

The chain uses TRBV19 and TRBJ2-3; the junction holds 14 bases that match TRBD2. Sequences were obtained from peripheral blood. This clonotype was sampled from a woman in her forties or fifties who had recovered from COVID-19. The nucleotides are TGTGCCAGTAGCCGGGGACTAGCGGGGGTCACAGATACGCAGTATTTT. The resulting protein is CASSRGLAGVTDTQYF.